A selection of T cell receptor beta chains follows, all from one sample in a study of long-term antiretroviral therapy in people with HIV. The method was immunoSEQ multiplex PCR; TCRdb's version includes in-frame clones alone and lacks a portion of them. The sample carries 40,000 to 45,000 clones, roughly 95% recorded once. The material was unsorted PBMCs, obtained 3.7 years after starting antiretroviral therapy. The source is a woman aged 50 to 60 with HIV. Each CDR3 is given with its conserved first and last residue. D genes are given only for firm matches. Only some rows state a clone size, as once, few, many or a class for expanded clones.

d_call	v_call	clone_size	j_call	cdr3_nt	cdr3_aa
.	TRBV19	.	TRBJ1-1	TGTGCCAGTAGCGAGGGGGATTTGGGCACTGAAGCTTTCTTT	CASSEGDLGTEAFF
.	TRBV18	.	TRBJ1-1	TGTGCCAGCTCACCTCGCTTGAACACTGAAGCTTTCTTT	CASSPRLNTEAFF
TRBD1	TRBV19	.	TRBJ1-5	TGTGCCAGTAAATCCGGGACAGGGGCAGCGGTGGGCCAGCCCCAGCATTTT	CASKSGTGAAVGQPQHF
.	TRBV19	.	TRBJ1-2	TGTGCCAGTAATACCGGGATGGGTGGCTACACCTTC	CASNTGMGGYTF
.	TRBV27	.	TRBJ2-5	TGTGCCAGCAGTACAAAACCAGTGTCGGAGACCCAGTACTTC	CASSTKPVSETQYF
.	TRBV4-1	.	TRBJ2-3	TGCGCCAGCAGCCAAGTAGTCACAGATACGCAGTATTTT	CASSQVVTDTQYF
.	TRBV7-3	.	TRBJ2-2	TGTGCCAGCAGCTTCGGAGGGGGGGCGACCGGGGAGCTGTTTTTT	CASSFGGGATGELFF
.	TRBV5-4	.	TRBJ1-2	TGTGCCAGCAGTTATGACAGGATACGCTACACCTTC	CASSYDRIRYTF
.	TRBV13	.	TRBJ1-4	TGTGCCAGCAGTCCCAGACAAGCAACTAATGAAAAACTGTTTTTT	CASSPRQATNEKLFF
.	TRBV1	.	TRBJ1-1	TGCACCAGCCAGAACACTGAAGCTTTCTTT	CTSQNTEAFF
.	TRBV7-6	.	TRBJ1-6	TGTGCCAGCAGCCCCAGTGGACGGACGGGGAATTCACCCCTCCACTTT	CASSPSGRTGNSPLHF
.	TRBV30	.	TRBJ2-5	TGTGCCTGGGGGTTCCTTAGAGAGCAGTACTTC	CAWGFLREQYF
.	TRBV11-2	.	TRBJ2-7	TGTGCCAGCAGCTTGGTCCCAACTTACGAGCAGTACTTC	CASSLVPTYEQYF
.	TRBV7-2	.	TRBJ1-4	TGTGCCAGCAGCCGAACTGCAACTAATGAAAAACTGTTTTTT	CASSRTATNEKLFF
.	TRBV5-1	.	TRBJ1-5	TGCGCCAGCAGCAGGAATCCTCGGGGCAGGACCCTTTATAGCAATCAGCCCCAGCATTTT	CASSRNPRGRTLYSNQPQHF
TRBD1	TRBV25-1	.	TRBJ1-1	TGTGCCAGCTCCAGACAGGGGAACACTGAAGCTTTCTTT	CASSRQGNTEAFF
.	TRBV30	.	TRBJ1-4	TGTGCCTGGACCCTCGACAGGCGAGGTGAAAAACTGTTTTTT	CAWTLDRRGEKLFF
.	TRBV28	once	TRBJ1-1	TGTGCCAGCAGTCCCGGACGGACCCTCACTGAAGCTTTCTTT	CASSPGRTLTEAFF
TRBD1	TRBV27	few	TRBJ1-1	TGTGCCAGCAGTTTATCAAGTCGGGGACAGGAAAAAGCTTTCTTT	CASSLSSRGQEKAFF
TRBD1	TRBV4-2	.	TRBJ2-1	TGTGCCAGCAGCCAAGAGTCCGGGACAGGGTGGTCAGAGCAGTTCTTC	CASSQESGTGWSEQFF
TRBD1	TRBV29-1	.	TRBJ2-7	TGCAGCGTTGTCGGACAGGGCGACGAGCAGTACTTC	CSVVGQGDEQYF
TRBD2	TRBV6-5	once	TRBJ2-3	TGTGCCAGCGGTGCGGGAGCGGGGGGCATGGATACGCAGTATTTT	CASGAGAGGMDTQYF
.	TRBV18	.	TRBJ1-4	TGTGCCAGCTCACCTCTACAGCTTTTTGCAACTAATGAAAAACTGTTTTTT	CASSPLQLFATNEKLFF
.	TRBV2	.	TRBJ2-5	TGTGCCAGCAACACTCAAAGGGCGACCCAGTACTTC	CASNTQRATQYF
TRBD1	TRBV6-4	.	TRBJ2-7	TGTGCCAGCAACAAGGACAGGGAAAACGAGCAGTACTTC	CASNKDRENEQYF
.	TRBV6-6	.	TRBJ1-6	TGTGCCAGCAGACAAGGGGAATCACCCCTCCACTTT	CASRQGESPLHF
TRBD1	TRBV6-6	.	TRBJ1-2	TGTGCCAGCAGTTACACAGGGGTTGTCTCCTATGGCTACACCTTC	CASSYTGVVSYGYTF
.	TRBV29-1	.	TRBJ2-1	TGCAGCAGACTAGGGCCATACAATGAGCAGTTCTTC	CSRLGPYNEQFF